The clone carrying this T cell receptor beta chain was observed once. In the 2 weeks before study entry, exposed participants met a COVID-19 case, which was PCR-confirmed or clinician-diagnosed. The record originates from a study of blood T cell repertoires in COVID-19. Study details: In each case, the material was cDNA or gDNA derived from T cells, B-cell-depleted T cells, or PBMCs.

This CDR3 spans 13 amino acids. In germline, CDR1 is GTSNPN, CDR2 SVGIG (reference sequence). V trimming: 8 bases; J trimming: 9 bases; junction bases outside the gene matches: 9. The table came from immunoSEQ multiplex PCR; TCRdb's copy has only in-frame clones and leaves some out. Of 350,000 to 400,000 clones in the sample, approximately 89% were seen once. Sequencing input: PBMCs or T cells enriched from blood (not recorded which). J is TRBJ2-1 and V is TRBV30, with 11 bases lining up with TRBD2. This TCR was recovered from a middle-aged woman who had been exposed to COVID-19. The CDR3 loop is CAGTSGGGFEQFF. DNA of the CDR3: TGTGCCGGAACTAGCGGGGGAGGGTTTGAGCAGTTCTTC.